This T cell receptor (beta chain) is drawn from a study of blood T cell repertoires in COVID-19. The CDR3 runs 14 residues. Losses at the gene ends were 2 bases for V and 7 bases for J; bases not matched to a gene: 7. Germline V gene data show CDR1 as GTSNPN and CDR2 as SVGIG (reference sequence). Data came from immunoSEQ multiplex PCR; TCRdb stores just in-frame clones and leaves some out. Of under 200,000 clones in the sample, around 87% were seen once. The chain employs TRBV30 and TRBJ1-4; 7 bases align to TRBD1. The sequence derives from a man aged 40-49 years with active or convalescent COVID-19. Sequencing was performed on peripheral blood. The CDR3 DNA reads TGTGCCTGGAGTTACTCGGCAGGGGGTGAAAAACTGTTTTTT. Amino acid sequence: CAWSYSAGGEKLFF.